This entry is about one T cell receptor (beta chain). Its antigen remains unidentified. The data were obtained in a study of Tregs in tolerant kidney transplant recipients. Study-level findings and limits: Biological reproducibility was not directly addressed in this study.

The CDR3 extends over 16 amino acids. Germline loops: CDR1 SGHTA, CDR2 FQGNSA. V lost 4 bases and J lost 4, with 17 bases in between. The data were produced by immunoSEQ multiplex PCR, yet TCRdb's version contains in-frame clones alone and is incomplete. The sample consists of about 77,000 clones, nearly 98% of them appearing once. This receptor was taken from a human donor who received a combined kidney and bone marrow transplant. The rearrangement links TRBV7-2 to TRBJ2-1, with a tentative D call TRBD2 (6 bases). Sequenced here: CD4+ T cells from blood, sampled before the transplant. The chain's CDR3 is CASSWDSSLGYNEQFF. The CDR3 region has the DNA TGTGCCAGCAGCTGGGACTCCTCTCTGGGATACAATGAGCAGTTCTTC. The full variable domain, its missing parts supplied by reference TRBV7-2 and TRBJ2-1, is GAGVSQSPSNKVTEKGKDVELRCDPISGHTALYWYRQSLGQGLEFLIYFQGNSAPDKSGLPSDRFSAERTGGSVSTLTIQRTQQEDSAVYLCASSWDSSLGYNEQFFGPGTRLTVL.